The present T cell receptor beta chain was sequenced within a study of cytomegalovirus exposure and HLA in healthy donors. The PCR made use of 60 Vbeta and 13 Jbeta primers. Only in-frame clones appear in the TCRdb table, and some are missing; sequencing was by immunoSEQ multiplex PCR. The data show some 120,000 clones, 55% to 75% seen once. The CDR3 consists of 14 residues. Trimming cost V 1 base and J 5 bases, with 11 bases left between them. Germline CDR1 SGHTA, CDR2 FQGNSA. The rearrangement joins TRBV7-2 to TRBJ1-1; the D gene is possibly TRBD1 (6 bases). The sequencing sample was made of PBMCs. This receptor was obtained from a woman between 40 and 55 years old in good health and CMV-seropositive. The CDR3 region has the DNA TGTGCCAGCAGCTTAGGGGGGGGGCTTACTGAAGCTTTCTTT. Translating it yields CASSLGGGLTEAFF. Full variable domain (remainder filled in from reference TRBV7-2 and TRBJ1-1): GAGVSQSPSNKVTEKGKDVELRCDPISGHTALYWYRQSLGQGLEFLIYFQGNSAPDKSGLPSDRFSAERTGGSVSTLTIQRTQQEDSAVYLCASSLGGGLTEAFFGQGTRLTVV.